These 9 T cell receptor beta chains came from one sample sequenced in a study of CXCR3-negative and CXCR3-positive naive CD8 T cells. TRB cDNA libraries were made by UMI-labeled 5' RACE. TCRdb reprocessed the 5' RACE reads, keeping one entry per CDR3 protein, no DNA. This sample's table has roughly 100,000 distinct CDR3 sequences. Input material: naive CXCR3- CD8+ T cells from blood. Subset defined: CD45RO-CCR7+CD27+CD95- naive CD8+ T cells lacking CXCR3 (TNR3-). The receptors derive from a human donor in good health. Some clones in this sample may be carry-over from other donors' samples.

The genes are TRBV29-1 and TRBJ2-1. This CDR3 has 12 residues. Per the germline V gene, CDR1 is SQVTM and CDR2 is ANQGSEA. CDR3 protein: CSVAETYNEQFF.

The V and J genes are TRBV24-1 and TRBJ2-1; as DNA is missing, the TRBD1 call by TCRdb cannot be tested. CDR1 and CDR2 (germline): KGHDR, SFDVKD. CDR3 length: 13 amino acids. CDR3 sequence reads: CATGTGVYNEQFF.

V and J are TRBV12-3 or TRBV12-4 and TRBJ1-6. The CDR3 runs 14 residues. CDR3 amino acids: CASSRGAWGSPLHF.

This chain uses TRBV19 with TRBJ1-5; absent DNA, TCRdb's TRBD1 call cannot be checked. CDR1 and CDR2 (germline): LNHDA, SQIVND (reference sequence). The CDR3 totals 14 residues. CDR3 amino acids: CASSIDRGNQPQHF.

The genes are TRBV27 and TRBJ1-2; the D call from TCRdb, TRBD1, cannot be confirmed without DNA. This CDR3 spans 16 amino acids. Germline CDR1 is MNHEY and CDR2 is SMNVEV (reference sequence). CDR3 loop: CASSYLPRRHPYGYTF.

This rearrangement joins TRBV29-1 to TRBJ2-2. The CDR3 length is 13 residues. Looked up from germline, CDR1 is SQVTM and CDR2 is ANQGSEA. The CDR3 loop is CSVEPGEPGELFF.

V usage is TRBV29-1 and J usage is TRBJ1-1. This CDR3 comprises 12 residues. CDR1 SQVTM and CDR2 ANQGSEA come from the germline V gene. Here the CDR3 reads CSVDSMNTEAFF.

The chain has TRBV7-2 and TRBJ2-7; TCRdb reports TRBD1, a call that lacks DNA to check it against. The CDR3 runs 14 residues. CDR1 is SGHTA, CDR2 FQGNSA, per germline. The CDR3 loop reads CASSIVPGTYEQYF.

The CDR3 loop is CASSPLGATANEQFF. J is TRBJ2-1 and V is TRBV12-3 or TRBV12-4; lacking DNA, the TRBD2 call made by TCRdb goes unchecked. The CDR3 runs 15 residues.